A single T cell receptor beta chain is shown here with its context. The data were taken from a study of blood T cell repertoires in COVID-19. In the source study's methods: Nucleated cell counts were estimated from reference gene primer amplification. Measured with immunoSEQ multiplex PCR; TCRdb has only the in-frame clones, and not every one. The V and J calls and clone size were taken over from that table, and D and trimming were inferred from the DNA. The table shows approximately 210,000 clones, with about nine tenths occurring only once. Germline CDR1 is SSHAT and CDR2 is FNYEAQ (reference sequence). This CDR3 spans 16 amino acids. J gave up 2 bases and V 5 bases, and 8 bases lay outside the gene matches. Seattle patient enrollment occurred during active infection, with longitudinal follow-up thereafter.

This chain uses TRBV7-7 with TRBJ2-2; 7 nucleotides align to TRBD1. This clonotype was obtained from a man aged 45-65 years with COVID-19, enrolled during active disease. Material for sequencing was peripheral blood. The CDR3 nucleotides are TGTGCCAGCAGCCCGGACCCAGGGGGAAACACCGGGGAGCTGTTTTTT. Amino acids: CASSPDPGGNTGELFF.